Listed below are T cell receptor beta chains from one sample, sequenced in a study of T cell responses to AZD1222 COVID-19 vaccine. Using immunoSEQ multiplex PCR, the repertoire was profiled, and TCRdb retains in-frame clones only, with some absent. The profile shows tens of thousands of clones, about 87% of them singletons. Sequencing used peripheral blood, obtained 28 days after the second AZD1222 dose. All receptors come from an adult who received the AZD1222 COVID-19 vaccine. CDR3s include the opening cysteine and the closing phenylalanine or tryptophan. The order of the fields is clone size, V gene, J gene, D gene, CDR3 DNA, CDR3 protein. D genes are given only for firm matches. Rows may omit the clone size; those that give it use once, few, many or a size class.

>.|TRBV5-1|TRBJ2-2|.
TGCGCCAGCAGCTTGGGAATGAGGGAGCTGTTTTTT
CASSLGMRELFF
>.|TRBV28|TRBJ2-5|.
TGTGCCAGCAGTTTCAGACGGGGCGGAGAGACCCAGTACTTC
CASSFRRGGETQYF
>.|TRBV6-1|TRBJ2-3|.
TGTGCCAGCAGTGATAGGGTCGGCGGGGCCCGCGCAGATACGCAGTATTTT
CASSDRVGGARADTQYF
>.|TRBV3-1/TRBV3-2|TRBJ1-2|.
TGTGCCAGCAGCCAAGTAAACAGTCCCTATGGCTACACCTTC
CASSQVNSPYGYTF
>.|TRBV12-3/TRBV12-4|TRBJ1-2|TRBD1
TGTGCCAGCAGCCTACAGGGGCACTATGGCTACACCTTC
CASSLQGHYGYTF
>once|TRBV28|TRBJ2-7|.
TGTGCCAGCAGTTTACGGGGAATATACGAGCAGTACTTC
CASSLRGIYEQYF
>.|TRBV20-1|TRBJ2-3|TRBD2
TGCAGTGCTAGTATTAGCGGGAGGCGCACAGATACGCAGTATTTT
CSASISGRRTDTQYF
>.|TRBV5-5|TRBJ1-6|.
TGTGCCAGCAGCTTGACGGACACCCACTTGAACACCCTCCACTTT
CASSLTDTHLNTLHF
>.|TRBV28|TRBJ1-1|.
TGTGCCAGCAGTTCCCCTGGGAGGACTGAAGCTTTCTTT
CASSSPGRTEAFF
>.|TRBV28|TRBJ2-7|TRBD2
TGTGCCAGCAGTCCCCCACTAGCGGGGCCCCGCGAGCAGTACTTC
CASSPPLAGPREQYF
>.|TRBV19|TRBJ2-7|.
TGTGCCAGTAGTACTACGGGACACCTTTACGAGCAGTACTTC
CASSTTGHLYEQYF
>.|TRBV24-1|TRBJ2-1|TRBD1
TGTGCCACCAGTGACCCGAACCCCGGGACAGGGGGATACAATGAGCAGTTCTTC
CATSDPNPGTGGYNEQFF
>.|TRBV18|TRBJ1-6|.
TGTGCCAGCTCACCACCACTGGGAAAGGGTTCACCCCTCCACTTT
CASSPPLGKGSPLHF
>.|TRBV9|TRBJ1-1|TRBD1
TGTGCCAGCAGCGAGGGGACAGCTAACACTGAAGCTTTCTTT
CASSEGTANTEAFF
>few|TRBV4-1|TRBJ2-7|.
TGCGCCAGCAGCCAAGCTACGAGCGAGCAGTACTTC
CASSQATSEQYF
>once|TRBV3-1/TRBV3-2|TRBJ2-5|.
TGTGCCAGCAGCCAAGTCTCTGGGGGCGGTGAGACCCAGTACTTC
CASSQVSGGGETQYF
>.|TRBV7-6|TRBJ2-2|TRBD1
TGTGCCAGCAGCCCCCTCCGGGACAGGGGGACCGGGGAGCTGTTTTTT
CASSPLRDRGTGELFF
>.|TRBV28|TRBJ1-2|.
TGTGCCAGCAGTTTACCCCAGACAGACTCATCGCGGGGCTACACCTTC
CASSLPQTDSSRGYTF
>.|TRBV11-2|TRBJ1-2|.
TGTGCCAGCAGCTTAGATCTGGGGGGCTACACCTTC
CASSLDLGGYTF
>.|TRBV29-1|TRBJ1-1|.
TGCAGCGTTTATAGTTCGGGGCTGAACACTGAAGCTTTCTTT
CSVYSSGLNTEAFF
>.|TRBV3-1/TRBV3-2|TRBJ1-2|.
TGTGCCAGCAGCCGGGCCGGTGGCTACACCTTC
CASSRAGGYTF
>.|TRBV6-5|TRBJ2-3|TRBD1
TGTGCCAGCAGGGGGGGGACAGGGAGCACAGATACGCAGTATTTT
CASRGGTGSTDTQYF
>.|TRBV5-4|TRBJ1-1|.
TGTGCCAGCAGCGCACCAACAGGGCGAACTGAAGCTTTCTTT
CASSAPTGRTEAFF
>.|TRBV6-2/TRBV6-3|TRBJ1-3|.
TGTGCCAGCACTTACGGTAGCTCTGGAAACACCATATATTTT
CASTYGSSGNTIYF
>.|TRBV2|TRBJ1-2|.
TGTGCCAGCAGCCCCGTGGGGCAGTTCCATGGCTACACCTTC
CASSPVGQFHGYTF
>.|TRBV12-5|TRBJ1-1|.
TGTGCTAGTGGTTCCATCTCCGGGGCTGAAGCTTTCTTT
CASGSISGAEAFF
>.|TRBV27|TRBJ2-7|TRBD2
TGTGCCAGCGGAGGACTAGCGGGAGGGCCTAACGAGCAGTACTTC
CASGGLAGGPNEQYF
>.|TRBV9|TRBJ1-5|TRBD1
TGTGCCAGCAGCGTAGGGACAGGGTTCAATCAGCCCCAGCATTTT
CASSVGTGFNQPQHF
>.|TRBV5-6|TRBJ2-2|.
TGTGCCAGCAGCTTGTCGGCCGGGGAGCTGTTTTTT
CASSLSAGELFF
>.|TRBV29-1|TRBJ2-7|.
TGCAGCGGACGTTCCGGGCCCTACGAGCAGTACTTC
CSGRSGPYEQYF
>few|TRBV20-1|TRBJ1-1|TRBD1
TGCAGTGCTAGACAGGGGGCTGAAGCTTTCTTT
CSARQGAEAFF
>.|TRBV28|TRBJ1-1|.
TGTGCCAGCAGTTTATTAGTCAGGGGATTGAACACTGAAGCTTTCTTT
CASSLLVRGLNTEAFF
>.|TRBV7-9|TRBJ1-2|.
TGTGCCAGCAGCTTAGGGTTCGGCTATGGCTACACCTTC
CASSLGFGYGYTF
>.|TRBV11-2|TRBJ2-5|TRBD2
TGTGCCAGCAGCCATGGGACTAGCGGGAGAGTGTGGGAGACCCAGTACTTC
CASSHGTSGRVWETQYF
>.|TRBV28|TRBJ1-6|.
TGTGCCAGCAGTTTACTACAGGGAACCAATTCACCCCTCCACTTT
CASSLLQGTNSPLHF
>.|TRBV28|TRBJ1-4|.
TGTGCCAGCAGTTCCCCTAATGAAAAACTGTTTTTT
CASSSPNEKLFF
>.|TRBV29-1|TRBJ1-1|TRBD1
TGCAGCGCAAAGACAGGGAGCTTGAACACTGAAGCTTTCTTT
CSAKTGSLNTEAFF
>once|TRBV28|TRBJ2-5|TRBD2
TGTGCCAGCACCCCCGGGGGGTTTAACCAAGAGACCCAGTACTTC
CASTPGGFNQETQYF
>.|TRBV24-1|TRBJ2-5|.
TGTGCCACCAGTGATTCGGACTTCCAAGAGACCCAGTACTTC
CATSDSDFQETQYF
>.|TRBV7-2|TRBJ1-5|.
TGTGCCAGCAGCCCTCGGGACAATCAGCCCCAGCATTTT
CASSPRDNQPQHF
>.|TRBV9|TRBJ2-1|.
TGTGCCAGCAGCGTAGTATTCCATGAGCAGTTCTTC
CASSVVFHEQFF
>few|TRBV2|TRBJ2-3|TRBD1
TGTGCCAGCAGGGCAGGGGGCTCGTCAGATACGCAGTATTTT
CASRAGGSSDTQYF
>.|TRBV11-2|TRBJ2-6|TRBD1
TGTGCCAGCAGCTTATGGGACAGGAGGAGCTCTTATGGGGCCAACGTCCTGACTTTC
CASSLWDRRSSYGANVLTF
>medium-sized|TRBV5-1|TRBJ1-5|.
TGCGCCAGCAGCTCGGACAGCTTCCAGCCCCAGCATTTT
CASSSDSFQPQHF
>.|TRBV4-1|TRBJ2-3|.
TGCGCCAGCAGCCTACTCCAGCGGGCGAGCACAGATACGCAGTATTTT
CASSLLQRASTDTQYF
>.|TRBV3-1/TRBV3-2|TRBJ2-3|TRBD2
TGTGCCAGCAGCCTGGCGGGACTAGCAACAGATACGCAGTATTTT
CASSLAGLATDTQYF
>.|TRBV19|TRBJ2-7|TRBD2
TGTGCCAGTAGTATCGGAGCGGGAGAAACCTACGAGCAGTACTTC
CASSIGAGETYEQYF
>.|TRBV29-1|TRBJ1-5|TRBD1
TGCAGCGTTGCGGGGACAGGGGAGGGAATTGGGGTTCTGACCCAGCATTTT
CSVAGTGEGIGVLTQHF
>.|TRBV5-4|TRBJ2-1|.
TGTGCCAGCAGCCCCGGACGGAGCTCCTACAATGAGCAGTTCTTC
CASSPGRSSYNEQFF
>few|TRBV19|TRBJ2-7|TRBD1
TGTGCCAGTAGTATGGGGGGACAGGTCGTCTACGAGCAGTACTTC
CASSMGGQVVYEQYF
>.|TRBV13|TRBJ2-2|TRBD1
TGTGCCAGCAGCCCCCTAGGGGCAGGGGGCCGCACCGGGGAGCTGTTTTTT
CASSPLGAGGRTGELFF
>.|TRBV3-1/TRBV3-2|TRBJ2-1|.
TGTGCCAGCAGCCCCCACCAGACTAGCAATGAGCAGTTCTTC
CASSPHQTSNEQFF
>.|TRBV29-1|TRBJ2-7|TRBD1
TGCAGCGTTGAACGTGGACAGGGGTCGTCTGAGCAGTACTTC
CSVERGQGSSEQYF
>.|TRBV28|TRBJ2-2|.
TGTGCCAGCAGTTTGCGTGGGAGCGGAACCGGGGAGCTGTTTTTT
CASSLRGSGTGELFF
>.|TRBV6-4|TRBJ2-3|.
TGTGCCAGCAGTGACGAGTTGGCAGATACGCAGTATTTT
CASSDELADTQYF
>.|TRBV12-1|TRBJ2-7|.
TGTGCCAGCAGCAACCTACAGGATTCGAGCTCCTACGAGCAGTACTTC
CASSNLQDSSSYEQYF
>.|TRBV19|TRBJ2-1|.
TGTGCCAGTAGTACCCCTAGGACGGCGAGCTCCTACAATGAGCAGTTCTTC
CASSTPRTASSYNEQFF
>.|TRBV28|TRBJ2-7|TRBD1
TGTGCCAGCAGTCCACAGGGGTTCTGGGAGCAGTACTTC
CASSPQGFWEQYF
>.|TRBV24-1|TRBJ1-2|TRBD1
TGTGCCACCAGTGACGACAGGGATCGGGATGGCTACACCTTC
CATSDDRDRDGYTF
>.|TRBV27|TRBJ2-4|.
TGTGCCAGCAGTTTGTTGGACGGACAAAACATTCAGTACTTC
CASSLLDGQNIQYF